This TCR beta chain was recovered during a study of human T cells and chemical hapten exposure. This clonotype was observed many times. From the RACE reads, TCRdb called clonotypes with MiXCR, one entry per CDR3 protein. Altogether 340,000 or so distinct CDR3 sequences are present, approximately 6.9% being singletons, with the ten largest covering more than 7%. The germline V gene encodes CDR1 MNHNY and CDR2 SVGAGI (reference sequence). J lost 4 bases, V lost 2 bases, and 4 bases had no gene match. The CDR3 covers 15 residues. Time point: patch test 1, 2 weeks after DPC sensitization. Documented treatment: therapeutic diphenylcyclopropenone sensitization with weekly scalp DPC.

The chain couples TRBV6-6 to TRBJ2-3; TRBD1 matches 9 bases. This clonotype was obtained from a woman in her late teens or twenties with alopecia areata. Some clones in this sample may be carry-over from other donors' samples. Sequenced here: whole blood, sampled in connection with sensitization to the hapten diphenylcyclopropenone (DPC). This CDR3 is CASSYGTGSPDTQYF. The CDR3 bases are TGTGCCAGCAGTTACGGGACAGGGTCCCCAGATACGCAGTATTTT.